This TCR beta chain was sequenced during a study of blood T cell repertoires in COVID-19. About the study: Donors in the United States, Italy and Spain gave samples during acute or convalescent COVID-19. The analysed material was cDNA or gDNA that came from T cells, B-cell-depleted T cells, or PBMCs.

In the authors' workflow: It was from reference gene primer amplification that nucleated cell counts were estimated. Assay used: immunoSEQ multiplex PCR; TCRdb lists only in-frame clones, some missing. That table gives V, J and clone size, and the DNA gave D and trimming. The data hold under 30,000 clones, with approximately 90% observed a single time. Sequenced sample: peripheral blood. The origin of this receptor is a human donor in a cohort sampled during active COVID-19.

Written as DNA, the CDR3 is TGTGCCAGCAGCCAAGATAGGGCCGGACTAAACTATGGCTACACCTTC. It codes for CASSQDRAGLNYGYTF. The V call is TRBV4-2, the J call TRBJ1-2, with D unresolved. This CDR3 region has 16 residues. The V and J ends lost 0 bases and 2 bases respectively, with 13 bases between them. CDR1 and CDR2 (germline): LGHNA, YNFKEQ.